This T cell receptor (beta chain) comes out of a study of immune cell composition in non-small cell lung cancer. Overall study: Tumours were mainly lung adenocarcinoma or squamous cell carcinoma. Overall study findings and caveats: Smoking pack-years did not significantly correlate with tumour TCR-beta clonality. Squamous carcinomas (about 75%) more often had tumour-associated clones >0.5% than adenocarcinomas (33%). Overall clonality, unlike maximal tumour-associated clone frequency, did not predict TIL reactivity.

Normal lung was taken at the farthest possible site, at least 3 cm from tumour. The method was immunoSEQ multiplex PCR; TCRdb's version includes in-frame clones alone and lacks a portion of them. Here the sample spans approximately 3,000 clones, roughly 70% being singletons. Details on this clone: Antigen: not known.

Trimming took 5 bases from V and 7 from J; bases not matched to a gene: 5. The germline V gene has CDR1 MNHEY and CDR2 SMNVEV (reference sequence). The CDR3 runs to 13 residues. This sequence originates from a human donor with non-small cell lung cancer. The rearrangement joins TRBV27 to TRBJ1-5; TRBD1 aligns across 7 bases. The specimen sequenced was non-adjacent lung tissue. CDR3 amino acids: CASSRDSEQPQHF. For the CDR3, the DNA is TGTGCCAGCAGTCGGGACAGTGAGCAGCCCCAGCATTTT.